This T cell receptor beta chain comes out of a study of HIV-infected patients and healthy controls. Trimming left V 6 bases short and J 8 bases short, with 16 bases between. Germline values: CDR1 SQVTM, CDR2 ANQGSEA. The CDR3 contains 12 residues. TCRdb passed the 5' RACE reads through MiXCR, listing each CDR3 protein once. The table shows 70,000 or so distinct CDR3 sequences, with approximately 16% occurring only once. This clonotype was found a few times. What was sequenced was CD4+ T cells from blood. This receptor was identified in a human donor in good health. The chain joins TRBV29-1 to TRBJ1-1; a weak D match, TRBD1 (5 bases). In DNA, the CDR3 is TGCAGCGTGAACCTTCGAGGGGAGGAAGCTTTCTTT. Protein: CSVNLRGEEAFF.